Described below is a single T cell receptor beta chain sequence and its context. Its antigen remains unidentified. A single base separates this from a much larger clone, so it may be a read error. Hyperthyroidism patients were newly diagnosed, under 2 months' duration, aged 18 to 65. Ineligible for inclusion were patients with other autoimmune diseases, uncontrolled infections, pregnancy or lactation. The record originates from a study of Graves' ophthalmopathy and Graves' hyperthyroidism. As for the study in general: Before any treatment was given, at initial diagnosis, peripheral blood was collected. Study-level points and caveats: Most clonotypes expanded in thyroid above 0.001 frequency were present in blood too.

The length of the CDR3 is 16 residues. Germline-derived CDR1 and CDR2 are MGHDK and SYGVNS. Transcripts of RNA were the source for amplifying TCR beta CDR3 regions. First-round RT-PCR relied on HTBI primers, and a second-round multiplex PCR came next. TCRdb reprocessed the multiplex PCR reads with MiXCR, giving one entry per CDR3 protein. The profile shows some 39,000 distinct CDR3 sequences, around half of them singletons. This receptor was identified in an adult woman with stable Graves' hyperthyroidism. The sequencing input was peripheral blood. The chain employs TRBV25-1 and TRBJ1-5; 8 nucleotides agree with TRBD1. As DNA, the CDR3 is TGTGCCAGCAGTTTATCGACAGGGGCATTGGTTCAGCCCCAGCGTTTT. It translates to CASSLSTGALVQPQRF.